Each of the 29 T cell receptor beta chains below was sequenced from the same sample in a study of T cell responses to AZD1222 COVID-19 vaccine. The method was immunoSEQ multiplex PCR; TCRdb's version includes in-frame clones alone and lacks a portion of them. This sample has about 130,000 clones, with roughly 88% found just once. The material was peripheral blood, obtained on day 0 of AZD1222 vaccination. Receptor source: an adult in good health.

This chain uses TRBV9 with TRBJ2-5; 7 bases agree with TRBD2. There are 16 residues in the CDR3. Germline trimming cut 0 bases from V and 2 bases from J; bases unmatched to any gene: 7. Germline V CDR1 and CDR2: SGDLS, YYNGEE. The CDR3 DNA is TGTGCCAGCAGCGTAGATGGGAGGGGAATACAAGAGACCCAGTACTTC. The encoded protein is CASSVDGRGIQETQYF.

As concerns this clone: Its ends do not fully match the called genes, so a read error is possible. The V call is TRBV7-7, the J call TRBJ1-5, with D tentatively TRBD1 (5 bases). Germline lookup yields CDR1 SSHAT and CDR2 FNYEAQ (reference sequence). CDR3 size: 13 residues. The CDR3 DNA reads TGTGCTAGCAGCCCCGGGGGAGATCAGCCCCAGCATTTT. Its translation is CASSPGGDQPQHF.

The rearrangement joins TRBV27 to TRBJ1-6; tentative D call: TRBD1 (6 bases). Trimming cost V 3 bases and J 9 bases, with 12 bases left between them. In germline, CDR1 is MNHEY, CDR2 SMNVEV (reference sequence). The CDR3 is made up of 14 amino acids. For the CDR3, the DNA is TGTGCCAGCAGTTTTTGGACAGCAGGTTCACCCCTCCACTTT. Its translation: CASSFWTAGSPLHF.

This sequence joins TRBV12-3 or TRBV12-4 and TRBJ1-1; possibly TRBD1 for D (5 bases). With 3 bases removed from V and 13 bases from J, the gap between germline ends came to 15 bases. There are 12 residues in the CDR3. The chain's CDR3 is CASSFSGAIGFF. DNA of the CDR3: TGTGCCAGCAGTTTTTCCGGGGCCATTGGTTTCTTT.

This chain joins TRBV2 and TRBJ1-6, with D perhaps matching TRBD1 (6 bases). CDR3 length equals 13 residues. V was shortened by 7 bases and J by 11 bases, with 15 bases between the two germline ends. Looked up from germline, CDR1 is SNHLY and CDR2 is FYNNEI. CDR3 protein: CASIAGARPPLHF. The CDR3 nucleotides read TGTGCCAGCATAGCGGGGGCGCGTCCACCCCTCCACTTT.

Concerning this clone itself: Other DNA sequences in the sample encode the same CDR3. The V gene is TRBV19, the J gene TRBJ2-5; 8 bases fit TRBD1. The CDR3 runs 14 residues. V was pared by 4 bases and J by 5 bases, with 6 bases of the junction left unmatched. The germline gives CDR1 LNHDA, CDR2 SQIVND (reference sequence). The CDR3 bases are TGTGCCAGTAGTACCCAGGGGGCGCGGGAGACCCAGTACTTC. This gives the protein CASSTQGARETQYF.

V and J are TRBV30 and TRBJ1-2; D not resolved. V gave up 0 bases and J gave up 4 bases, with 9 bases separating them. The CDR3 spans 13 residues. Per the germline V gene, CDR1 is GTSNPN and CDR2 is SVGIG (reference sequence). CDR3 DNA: TGTGCCTGGAGTGTACTGACTGGCTATGGCTACACCTTC. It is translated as CAWSVLTGYGYTF.

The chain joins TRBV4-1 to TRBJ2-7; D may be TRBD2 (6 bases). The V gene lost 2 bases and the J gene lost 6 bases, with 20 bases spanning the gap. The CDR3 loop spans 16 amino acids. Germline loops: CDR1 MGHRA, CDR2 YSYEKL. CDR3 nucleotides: TGCGCCAGCAGCCAAATAGACATCTTCGTCGGGAGCGAGCAGTACTTC. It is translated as CASSQIDIFVGSEQYF.

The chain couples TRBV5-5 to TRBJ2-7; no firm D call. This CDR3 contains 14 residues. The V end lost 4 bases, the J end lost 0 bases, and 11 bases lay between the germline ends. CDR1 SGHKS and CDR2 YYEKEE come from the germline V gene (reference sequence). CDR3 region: CASSPSGSSYEQYF. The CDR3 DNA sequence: TGTGCCAGCAGCCCCAGTGGAAGCTCCTACGAGCAGTACTTC.

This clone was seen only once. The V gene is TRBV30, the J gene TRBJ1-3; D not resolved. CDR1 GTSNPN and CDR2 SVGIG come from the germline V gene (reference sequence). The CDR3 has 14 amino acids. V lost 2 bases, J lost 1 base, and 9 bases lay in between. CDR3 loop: CAWSKLPSGNTIYF. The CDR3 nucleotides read TGTGCCTGGAGTAAATTACCGTCTGGAAACACCATATATTTT.

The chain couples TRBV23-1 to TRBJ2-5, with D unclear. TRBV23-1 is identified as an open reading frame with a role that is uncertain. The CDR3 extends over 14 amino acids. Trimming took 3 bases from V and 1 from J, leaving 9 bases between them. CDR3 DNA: TGCGCCAGCAGTCACTACGTACTCCAAGAGACCCAGTACTTC. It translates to CASSHYVLQETQYF.

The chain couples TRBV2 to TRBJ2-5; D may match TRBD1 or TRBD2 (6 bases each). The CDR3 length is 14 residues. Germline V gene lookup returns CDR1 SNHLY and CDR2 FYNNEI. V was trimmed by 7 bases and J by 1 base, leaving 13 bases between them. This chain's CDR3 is CASTEGGIQETQYF. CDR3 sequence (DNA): TGTGCCAGCACCGAAGGGGGGATCCAAGAGACCCAGTACTTC.

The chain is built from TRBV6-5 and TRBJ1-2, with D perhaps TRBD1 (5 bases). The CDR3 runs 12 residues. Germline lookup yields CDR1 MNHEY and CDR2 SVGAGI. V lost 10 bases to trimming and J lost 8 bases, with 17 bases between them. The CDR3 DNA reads TGTGCCACCCGACCGACAGCTGGAGGCTACACCTTC. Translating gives CATRPTAGGYTF.

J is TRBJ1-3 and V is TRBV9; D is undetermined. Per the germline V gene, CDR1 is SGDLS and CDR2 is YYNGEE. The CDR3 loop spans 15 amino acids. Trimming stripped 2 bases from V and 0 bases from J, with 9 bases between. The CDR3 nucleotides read TGTGCCAGCAGCGTGGGCCTCGACTCTGGAAACACCATATATTTT. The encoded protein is CASSVGLDSGNTIYF.

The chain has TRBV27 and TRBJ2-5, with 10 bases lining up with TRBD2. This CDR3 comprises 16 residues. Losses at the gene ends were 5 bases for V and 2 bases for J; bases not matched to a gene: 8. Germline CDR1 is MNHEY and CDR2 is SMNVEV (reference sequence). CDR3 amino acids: CASSPRLAGTQETQYF. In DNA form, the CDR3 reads TGTGCCAGCAGTCCCAGACTAGCGGGTACACAAGAGACCCAGTACTTC.

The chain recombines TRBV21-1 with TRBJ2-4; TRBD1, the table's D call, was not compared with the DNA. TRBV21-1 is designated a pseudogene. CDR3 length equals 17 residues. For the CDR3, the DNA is TGTGCCAGCAGCAAAGGGTGGGACACCAGAGCCAAAAACATTCAGTACTTC. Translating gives CASSKGWDTRAKNIQYF.

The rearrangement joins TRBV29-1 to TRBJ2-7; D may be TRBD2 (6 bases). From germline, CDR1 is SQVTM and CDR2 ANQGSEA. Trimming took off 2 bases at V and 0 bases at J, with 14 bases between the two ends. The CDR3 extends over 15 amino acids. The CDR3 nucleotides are TGCAGCGTTGAAATGGGCGGGAAACCCTCCTACGAGCAGTACTTC. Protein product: CSVEMGGKPSYEQYF.

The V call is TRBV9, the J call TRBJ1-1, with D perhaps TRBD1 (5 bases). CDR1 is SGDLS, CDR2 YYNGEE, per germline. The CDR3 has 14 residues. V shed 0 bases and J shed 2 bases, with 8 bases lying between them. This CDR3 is CASSVVQANTEAFF. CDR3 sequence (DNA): TGTGCCAGCAGCGTAGTACAGGCCAACACTGAAGCTTTCTTT.

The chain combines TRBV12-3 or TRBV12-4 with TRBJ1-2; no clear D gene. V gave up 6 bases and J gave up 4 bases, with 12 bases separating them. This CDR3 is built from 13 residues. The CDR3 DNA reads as TGTGCCAGCAGAATCGGACGGGGCTATGGCTACACCTTC. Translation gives CASRIGRGYGYTF.

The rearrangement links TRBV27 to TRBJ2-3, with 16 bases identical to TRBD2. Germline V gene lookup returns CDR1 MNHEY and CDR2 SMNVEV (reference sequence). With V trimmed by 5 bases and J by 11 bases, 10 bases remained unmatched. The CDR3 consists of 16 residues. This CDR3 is CASSPPGTSGRARQYF. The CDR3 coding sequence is TGTGCCAGCAGTCCCCCCGGGACTAGCGGGAGGGCTCGGCAGTATTTT.

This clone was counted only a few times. The CDR3 bases are TGTGCCAGCAGCCCCCATCCCCTAGCGGGAGGGCCCCAAGAGACCCAGTACTTC. This codes for CASSPHPLAGGPQETQYF. The chain recombines TRBV7-9 with TRBJ2-5; 12 bases match TRBD2. V gave up 5 bases and J gave up 1 base; unmatched junction bases: 11. CDR1 and CDR2 (germline): SEHNR, FQNEAQ (reference sequence). This CDR3 comprises 18 residues. The full variable domain, completed using reference TRBV7-9 and TRBJ2-5, is DTGVSQNPRHKITKRGQNVTFRCDPISEHNRLYWYRQTLGQGPEFLTYFQNEAQLEKSRLLSDRFSAERPKGSFSTLEIQRTEQGDSAMYLCASSPHPLAGGPQETQYFGPGTRLLVL.

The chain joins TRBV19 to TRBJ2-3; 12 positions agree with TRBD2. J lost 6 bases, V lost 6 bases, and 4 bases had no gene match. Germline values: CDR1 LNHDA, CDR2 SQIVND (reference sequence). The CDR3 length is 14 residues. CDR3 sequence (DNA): TGTGCCAGTAGATTAGGGACTAGCGGGGATACGCAGTATTTT. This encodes CASRLGTSGDTQYF. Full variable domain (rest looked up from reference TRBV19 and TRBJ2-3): DGGITQSPKYLFRKEGQNVTLSCEQNLNHDAMYWYRQDPGQGLRLIYYSQIVNDFQKGDIAEGYSVSREKKESFPLTVTSAQKNPTAFYLCASRLGTSGDTQYFGPGTRLTVL.

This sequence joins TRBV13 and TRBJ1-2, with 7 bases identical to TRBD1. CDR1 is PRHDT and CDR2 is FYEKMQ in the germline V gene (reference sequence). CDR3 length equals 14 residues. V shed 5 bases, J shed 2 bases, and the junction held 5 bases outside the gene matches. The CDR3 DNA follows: TGTGCCAGCAGCCAAGGGACAGCCAACTATGGCTACACCTTC. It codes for CASSQGTANYGYTF.

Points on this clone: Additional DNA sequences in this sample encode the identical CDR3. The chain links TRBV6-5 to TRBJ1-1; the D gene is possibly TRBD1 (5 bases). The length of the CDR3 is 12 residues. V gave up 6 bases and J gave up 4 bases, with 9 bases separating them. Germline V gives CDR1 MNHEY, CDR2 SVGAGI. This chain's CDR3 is CASRAGSTEAFF. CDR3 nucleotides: TGTGCCAGCAGGGCAGGGAGCACTGAAGCTTTCTTT.

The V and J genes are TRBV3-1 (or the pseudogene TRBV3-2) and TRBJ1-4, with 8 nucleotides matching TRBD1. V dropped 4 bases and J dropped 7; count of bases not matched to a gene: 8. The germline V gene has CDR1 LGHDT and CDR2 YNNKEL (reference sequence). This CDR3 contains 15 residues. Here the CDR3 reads CASSLVTGAGEKLFF. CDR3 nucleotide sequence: TGTGCCAGCAGCCTAGTGACAGGGGCAGGTGAAAAACTGTTTTTT.

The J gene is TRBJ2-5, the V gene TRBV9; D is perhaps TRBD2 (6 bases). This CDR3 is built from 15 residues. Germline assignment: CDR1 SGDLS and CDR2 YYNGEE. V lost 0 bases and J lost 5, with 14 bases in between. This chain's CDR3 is CASSVVGLAEETQYF. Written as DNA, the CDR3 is TGTGCCAGCAGCGTAGTGGGACTGGCGGAGGAGACCCAGTACTTC.

The CDR3 is CASSFWRDRSYNEQFF. In nucleotides, the CDR3 is TGTGCCAGCAGCTTCTGGCGGGACCGCTCCTACAATGAGCAGTTCTTC. V gene TRBV5-6 combines with J gene TRBJ2-1, with D perhaps matching TRBD2 (6 bases). The CDR3 is 16 residues long. The V end was cut by 2 bases, the J end by 0 bases, with 12 bases between. Germline CDR1 reads SGHDT; CDR2 reads YYEEEE.

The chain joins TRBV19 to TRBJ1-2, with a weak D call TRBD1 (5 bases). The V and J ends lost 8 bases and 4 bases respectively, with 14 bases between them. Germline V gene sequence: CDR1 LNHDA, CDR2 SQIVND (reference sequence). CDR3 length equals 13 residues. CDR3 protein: CASFKQGSYGYTF. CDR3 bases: TGTGCCAGTTTTAAGCAGGGATCCTATGGCTACACCTTC.

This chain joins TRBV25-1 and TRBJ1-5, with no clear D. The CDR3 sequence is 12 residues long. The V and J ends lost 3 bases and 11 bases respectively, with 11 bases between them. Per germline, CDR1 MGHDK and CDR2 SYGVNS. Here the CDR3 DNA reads TGTGCCAGCAGTGATGGGATCGGCTCCCAGCATTTT. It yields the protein CASSDGIGSQHF.